The sequence of this T cell receptor beta chain was determined in a study of blood T cell repertoires in COVID-19. Study-level information: The study drew acute and convalescent COVID-19 samples from the United States, Italy and Spain. Nucleic acid was either cDNA or gDNA, and it came from T cells, B-cell-depleted T cells, or PBMCs.

This clone came up once. Profiled with immunoSEQ multiplex PCR; TCRdb holds only in-frame clones, not every one. The profile shows fewer than 80,000 clones, 78% of them singletons. CDR1 and CDR2 (germline): SGHDT, YYEEEE. This CDR3 has 11 amino acids. The V end was cut by 2 bases, the J end by 8 bases, with 7 bases between. Sample: peripheral blood. This receptor was identified in a man between 60 and 75 years old with COVID-19, enrolled during active disease. The chain recombines TRBV5-6 with TRBJ1-2; D not resolved. CDR3 residues: CASSFRLGYTF. In DNA, the CDR3 is TGTGCCAGCAGCTTCAGACTGGGCTACACCTTC.